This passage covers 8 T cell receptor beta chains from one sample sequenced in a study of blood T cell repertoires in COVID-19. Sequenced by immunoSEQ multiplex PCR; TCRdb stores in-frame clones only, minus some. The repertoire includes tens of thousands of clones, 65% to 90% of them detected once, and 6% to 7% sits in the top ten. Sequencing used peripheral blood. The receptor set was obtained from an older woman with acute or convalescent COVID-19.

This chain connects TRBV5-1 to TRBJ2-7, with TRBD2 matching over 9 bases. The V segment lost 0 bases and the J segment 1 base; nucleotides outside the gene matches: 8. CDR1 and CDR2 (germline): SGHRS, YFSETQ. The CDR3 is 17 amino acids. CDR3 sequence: CASSLGGLAAVSYEQYF. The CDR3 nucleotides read TGCGCCAGCAGCTTGGGGGGACTAGCCGCCGTTTCCTACGAGCAGTACTTC.

This chain's CDR3 is CASNSGTGNTEAFF. The CDR3 region has the DNA TGCGCCAGCAACTCCGGGACAGGTAACACTGAAGCTTTCTTT. The V call is TRBV5-1, the J call TRBJ1-1, with TRBD1 matching over 8 bases. V lost 6 bases and J lost 2; bases outside the gene matches: 6. Germline lookup yields CDR1 SGHRS and CDR2 YFSETQ. There are 14 residues in the CDR3.

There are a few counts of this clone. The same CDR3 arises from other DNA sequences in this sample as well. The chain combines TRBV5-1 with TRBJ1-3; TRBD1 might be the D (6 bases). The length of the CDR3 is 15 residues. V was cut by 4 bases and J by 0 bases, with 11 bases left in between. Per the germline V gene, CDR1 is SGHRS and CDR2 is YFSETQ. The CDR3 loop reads CASSAQGGSGNTIYF. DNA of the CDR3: TGCGCCAGCAGCGCACAGGGTGGCTCTGGAAACACCATATATTTT.

The CDR3 bases are TGTGCCAGCAGTAAGGGACTAGTTGGCGGGGAGCTGTTTTTT. The encoded protein is CASSKGLVGGELFF. The gene calls are TRBV2 and TRBJ2-2; 8 positions match TRBD2. V gave up 5 bases and J gave up 7 bases; unmatched junction bases: 6. Germline V gives CDR1 SNHLY, CDR2 FYNNEI. CDR3 length: 14 amino acids. Full variable domain (remainder filled in from reference TRBV2 and TRBJ2-2): EPEVTQTPSHQVTQMGQEVILRCVPISNHLYFYWYRQILGQKVEFLVSFYNNEISEKSEIFDDQFSVERPDGSNFTLKIRSTKLEDSAMYFCASSKGLVGGELFFGEGSRLTVL.

The CDR3 protein is CAGGTDYEQYF. CDR3 DNA: TGTGCCGGCGGGACAGATTACGAGCAGTACTTC. V and J are TRBV30 and TRBJ2-7, with D maybe TRBD1 (7 bases). V gave up 8 bases and J gave up 4 bases, with 12 bases separating them. The CDR3 spans 11 residues. Germline V gene lookup returns CDR1 GTSNPN and CDR2 SVGIG (reference sequence).

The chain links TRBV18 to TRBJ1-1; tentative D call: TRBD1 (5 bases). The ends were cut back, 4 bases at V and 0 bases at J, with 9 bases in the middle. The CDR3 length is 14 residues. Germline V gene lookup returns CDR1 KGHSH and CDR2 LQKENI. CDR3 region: CASSQKGMNTEAFF. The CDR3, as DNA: TGTGCCAGCTCACAAAAGGGGATGAACACTGAAGCTTTCTTT.

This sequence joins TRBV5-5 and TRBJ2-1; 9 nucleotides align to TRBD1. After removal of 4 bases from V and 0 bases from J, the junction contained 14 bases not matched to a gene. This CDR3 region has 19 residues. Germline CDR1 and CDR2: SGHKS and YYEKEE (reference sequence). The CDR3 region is CASSGTGYASTSSYNEQFF. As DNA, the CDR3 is TGTGCCAGCAGCGGGACAGGGTATGCGTCGACGAGCTCCTACAATGAGCAGTTCTTC.

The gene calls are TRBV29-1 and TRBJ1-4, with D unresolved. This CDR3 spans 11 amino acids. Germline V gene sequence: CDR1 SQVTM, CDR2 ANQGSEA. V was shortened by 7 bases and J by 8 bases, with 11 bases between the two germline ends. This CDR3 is CSALSNEKLFF. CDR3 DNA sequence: TGCAGCGCCCTAAGTAACGAAAAACTGTTTTTT.